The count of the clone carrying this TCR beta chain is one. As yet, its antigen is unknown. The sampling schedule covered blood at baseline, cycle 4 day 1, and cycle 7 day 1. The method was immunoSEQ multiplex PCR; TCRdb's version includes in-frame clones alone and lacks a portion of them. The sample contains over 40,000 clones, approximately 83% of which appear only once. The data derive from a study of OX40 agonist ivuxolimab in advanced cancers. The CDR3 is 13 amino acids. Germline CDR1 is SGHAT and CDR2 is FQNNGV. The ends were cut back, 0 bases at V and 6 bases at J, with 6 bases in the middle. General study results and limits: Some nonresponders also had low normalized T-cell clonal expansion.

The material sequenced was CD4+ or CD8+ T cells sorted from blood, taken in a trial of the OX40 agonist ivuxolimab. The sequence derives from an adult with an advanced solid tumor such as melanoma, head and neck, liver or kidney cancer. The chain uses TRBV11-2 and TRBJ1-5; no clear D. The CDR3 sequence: CASSLDRGQPQHF. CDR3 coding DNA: TGTGCCAGCAGCTTAGATCGTGGTCAGCCCCAGCATTTT.